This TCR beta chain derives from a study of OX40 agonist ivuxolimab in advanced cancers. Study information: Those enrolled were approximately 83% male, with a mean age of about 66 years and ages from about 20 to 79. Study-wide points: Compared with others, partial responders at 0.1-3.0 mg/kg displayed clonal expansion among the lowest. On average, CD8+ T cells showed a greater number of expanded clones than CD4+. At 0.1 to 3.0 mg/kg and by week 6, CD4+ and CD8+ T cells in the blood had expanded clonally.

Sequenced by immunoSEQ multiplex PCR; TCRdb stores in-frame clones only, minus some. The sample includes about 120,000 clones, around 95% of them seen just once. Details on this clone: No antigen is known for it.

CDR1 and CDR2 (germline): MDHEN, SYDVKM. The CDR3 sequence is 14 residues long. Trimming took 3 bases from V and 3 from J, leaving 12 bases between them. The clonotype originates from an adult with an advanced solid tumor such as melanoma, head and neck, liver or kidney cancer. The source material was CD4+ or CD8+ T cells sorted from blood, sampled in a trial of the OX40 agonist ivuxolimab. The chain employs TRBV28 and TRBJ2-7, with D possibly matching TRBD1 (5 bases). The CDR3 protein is CASSLAGIVYEQYF. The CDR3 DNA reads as TGTGCCAGCAGTTTGGCAGGGATCGTCTACGAGCAGTACTTC.